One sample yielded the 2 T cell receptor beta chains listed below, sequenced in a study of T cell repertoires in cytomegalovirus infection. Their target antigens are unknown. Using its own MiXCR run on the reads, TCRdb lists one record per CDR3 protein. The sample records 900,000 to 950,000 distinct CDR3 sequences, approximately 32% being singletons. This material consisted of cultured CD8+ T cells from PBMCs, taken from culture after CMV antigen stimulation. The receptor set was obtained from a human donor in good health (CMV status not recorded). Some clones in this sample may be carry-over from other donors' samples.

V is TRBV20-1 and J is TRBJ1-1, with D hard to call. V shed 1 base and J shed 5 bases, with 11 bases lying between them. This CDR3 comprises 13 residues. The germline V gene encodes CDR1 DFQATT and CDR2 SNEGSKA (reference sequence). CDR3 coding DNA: TGCAGTGCTAGAGCCAGGATGGGGACTGAAGCTTTCTTT. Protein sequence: CSARARMGTEAFF.

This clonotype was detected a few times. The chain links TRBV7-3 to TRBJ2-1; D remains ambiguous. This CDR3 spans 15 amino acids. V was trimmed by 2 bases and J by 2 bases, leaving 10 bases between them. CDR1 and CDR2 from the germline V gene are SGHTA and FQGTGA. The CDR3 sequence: CASSLGDLAYNEQFF. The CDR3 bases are TGTGCCAGCAGCTTAGGGGATCTTGCCTACAATGAGCAGTTCTTC.